This T cell receptor beta chain was found in a study of cytomegalovirus exposure and HLA in healthy donors. The study's findings and limits: Some TCR beta chains (more than 150 of them) were listed as cytomegalovirus-associated.

This clone has more than one count but fewer than ten. Its target is not known. This PCR relied on a set of 60 Vbeta primers and 13 Jbeta primers. Profiling relied on immunoSEQ multiplex PCR, and the TCRdb table lists in-frame clones only, not all of them. The table has about 200,000 clones, 81% seen once. Sequenced material: PBMCs. The origin of this receptor is a young man in good health and CMV-seronegative.

The CDR3: CASSPGTSVDEQFF. The CDR3 bases are TGTGCCAGCTCACCCGGGACTAGTGTCGATGAGCAGTTCTTC. The chain uses TRBV18 and TRBJ2-1, with 8 bases matching TRBD2. Germline loops: CDR1 KGHSH, CDR2 LQKENI. The CDR3 sequence is 14 residues long. V trimming: 3 bases; J trimming: 8 bases; junction bases outside the gene matches: 6.